Shown below are 13 T cell receptor beta chains from a single sample sequenced in a study of cytomegalovirus exposure and HLA in healthy donors. The assay was immunoSEQ multiplex PCR, and TCRdb's table has in-frame clones only and misses some. Of about 180,000 clones listed, around 86% were seen once; the top ten hold less than 3.5%. The sequenced material came from PBMCs. These TCRs come from a man aged 18-30 years in good health and CMV-seropositive.

The rearrangement joins TRBV28 to TRBJ2-7; possible D gene TRBD1, 5 bases. V dropped 5 bases and J dropped 3 bases, with 14 bases sitting between them. The CDR3 has 14 amino acids. Germline V lookup: CDR1 MDHEN, CDR2 SYDVKM. In nucleotides, the CDR3 is TGTGCCAGCAGTCCCTCAGGGCGCGGCTACGAGCAGTACTTC. It codes for CASSPSGRGYEQYF.

CDR3 DNA sequence: TGTGCCAGCTCACCGACTAGCGGGAGAGCCGGGGAGCTGTTTTTT. It is translated as CASSPTSGRAGELFF. V usage is TRBV18 and J usage is TRBJ2-2, with 12 nucleotides matching TRBD2. Unmatched junction bases numbered 2, after V lost 3 bases and J lost 6 bases. Germline values: CDR1 KGHSH, CDR2 LQKENI. This CDR3 is 15 amino acids long.

The chain has TRBV29-1 and TRBJ1-3; D is perhaps TRBD1 (5 bases). Germline V gives CDR1 SQVTM, CDR2 ANQGSEA. V shed 6 bases and J shed 9 bases, with 15 bases lying between them. The CDR3 contains 12 residues. The CDR3 DNA is TGCAGCGTCCGAGGGGAGGCCCCCACCATATATTTT. This encodes CSVRGEAPTIYF.

This sequence joins TRBV5-1 and TRBJ2-1; 12 nucleotides match TRBD2. V lost 4 bases and J lost 1; bases outside the gene matches: 3. The germline V gene encodes CDR1 SGHRS and CDR2 YFSETQ. The CDR3 loop spans 16 amino acids. This CDR3 is CASSETSGGSYNEQFF. CDR3 nucleotide sequence: TGCGCCAGCAGCGAAACTAGCGGGGGGTCCTACAATGAGCAGTTCTTC.

The chain recombines TRBV9 with TRBJ2-7; the D gene is possibly TRBD2 (6 bases). CDR1 and CDR2 (germline): SGDLS, YYNGEE. The CDR3 consists of 15 residues. The V gene lost 7 bases and the J gene lost 7 bases, with 24 bases spanning the gap. CDR3 loop: CASSPAAGRRGEQYF. As DNA, the CDR3 is TGTGCCAGCTCCCCGGCGGCAGGGAGGAGAGGGGAGCAGTACTTC.

The chain recombines TRBV18 with TRBJ2-7; maybe TRBD2 (5 bases). Between the trimmed V and J ends, which lost 5 bases and 1 base, there was a span of 15 bases. The germline CDR1 and CDR2 sequences are KGHSH and LQKENI. This CDR3 has 15 amino acids. CDR3 residues: CASSTFDEGSYEQYF. The CDR3 DNA sequence: TGTGCCAGCTCAACCTTTGACGAGGGTTCCTACGAGCAGTACTTC.

The chain joins TRBV27 to TRBJ2-3; no reliable D call. V was cut by 2 bases and J by 6 bases, with 12 bases left in between. The V gene's germline CDR1 is MNHEY and CDR2 SMNVEV (reference sequence). The CDR3 has 14 residues. The CDR3 region is CASSLNYRLDTQYF. CDR3 sequence (DNA): TGTGCCAGCAGTTTAAATTATCGTTTGGATACGCAGTATTTT.

The V call is TRBV19, the J call TRBJ1-2; D might be TRBD1 (6 bases). V was trimmed by 3 bases and J by 5 bases, leaving 10 bases between them. The CDR3 covers 13 residues. Germline loops: CDR1 LNHDA, CDR2 SQIVND (reference sequence). This CDR3 reads CASSIRDKYGYTF. CDR3 bases: TGTGCCAGTAGTATCAGGGACAAGTATGGCTACACCTTC.

The V call is TRBV6-5, the J call TRBJ1-3; D is perhaps TRBD1 (5 bases). The CDR3 totals 13 residues. V lost 4 bases to trimming and J lost 4 bases, with 8 bases between them. The germline CDR1 and CDR2 sequences are MNHEY and SVGAGI. This CDR3 reads CASSSTVGNTIYF. The CDR3 nucleotides are TGTGCCAGCAGTTCGACAGTCGGAAACACCATATATTTT.

The table lists this clone with a count of one. This sequence joins TRBV10-2 and TRBJ2-1, with 7 bases identical to TRBD2. V lost 4 bases, J lost 13 bases, and 7 bases stayed unmatched. From germline, CDR1 is WSHSY and CDR2 SAAADI. The CDR3 loop spans 12 amino acids. CDR3 in DNA: TGCGCCAGCAGTGGGGGACTACCCCTTCAGTTCTTC. Translation gives CASSGGLPLQFF.

This clone has just one count. As DNA, the CDR3 is TGTGCCAGCAGCCAAGCGGTCGGGGAAGTAGGGACCCAGCATTTT. This gives the protein CASSQAVGEVGTQHF. This sequence joins TRBV4-2 and TRBJ1-5; D is unresolved. Germline V CDR1 and CDR2: LGHNA, YNFKEQ. V lost 1 base to trimming and J lost 11 bases, with 18 bases between them. The CDR3 covers 15 residues.

This chain uses TRBV15 with TRBJ2-3; D is possibly TRBD2 (5 bases). The CDR3 is made up of 14 amino acids. In germline, CDR1 is LNHNV, CDR2 YYDKDF (reference sequence). The ends were cut back, 2 bases at V and 6 bases at J, with 12 bases in the middle. The CDR3 bases are TGTGCCACCAGCAGACCCACTGAGGGCGATACGCAGTATTTT. This codes for CATSRPTEGDTQYF.

The rearrangement links TRBV7-2 to TRBJ1-2, with 8 bases identical to TRBD1. Germline CDR1 reads SGHTA; CDR2 reads FQGNSA. The CDR3 extends over 15 amino acids. Losses at the gene ends were 1 base for V and 4 bases for J; bases not matched to a gene: 5. The CDR3 DNA follows: TGTGCCAGCAGCTTAGTGTCAGGGGGCGGCTATGGCTACACCTTC. It codes for CASSLVSGGGYGYTF. Full variable domain (remainder filled in from reference TRBV7-2 and TRBJ1-2): GAGVSQSPSNKVTEKGKDVELRCDPISGHTALYWYRQSLGQGLEFLIYFQGNSAPDKSGLPSDRFSAERTGGSVSTLTIQRTQQEDSAVYLCASSLVSGGGYGYTFGSGTRLTVV.